Reported below is one TCR beta chain. Antigen specificity is unknown. This entry belongs to a study of cytomegalovirus exposure and HLA in healthy donors. Everyone who donated was a healthy bone marrow donor. Study-wide results and limits: In an earlier analysis, most TCR beta V segments were productive about 90% or about 30% of the time.

CDR1 is LGHNA and CDR2 is YNFKEQ in the germline V gene. The length of the CDR3 is 14 residues. Trimming took 0 bases from V and 7 from J, leaving 12 bases between them. The PCR employed 60 Vbeta primers together with 13 Jbeta primers. Profiling relied on immunoSEQ multiplex PCR, and the TCRdb table lists in-frame clones only, not all of them. The table shows 95,000 to 150,000 clones, with about two thirds occurring only once. The V call is TRBV4-2, the J call TRBJ2-5; D uncertain. The sequenced sample was PBMCs. The TCR comes from a man aged 25-45 years in good health and CMV-seronegative. The CDR3 spells CASSQDHSYGTQYF. The CDR3 DNA is TGTGCCAGCAGCCAAGATCACAGTTATGGGACCCAGTACTTC.